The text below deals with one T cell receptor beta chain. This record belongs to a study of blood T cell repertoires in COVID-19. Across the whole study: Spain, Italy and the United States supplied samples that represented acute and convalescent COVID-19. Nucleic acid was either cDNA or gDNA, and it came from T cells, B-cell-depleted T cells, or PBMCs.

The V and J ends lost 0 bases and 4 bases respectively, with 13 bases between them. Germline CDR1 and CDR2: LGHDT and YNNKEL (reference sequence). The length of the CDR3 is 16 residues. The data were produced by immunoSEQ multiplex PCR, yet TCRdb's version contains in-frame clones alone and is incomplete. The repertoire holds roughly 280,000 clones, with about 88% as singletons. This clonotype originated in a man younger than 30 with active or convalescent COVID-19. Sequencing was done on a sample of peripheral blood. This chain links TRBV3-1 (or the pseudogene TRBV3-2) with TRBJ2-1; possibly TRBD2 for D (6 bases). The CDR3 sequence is CASSQDIAEGYNEQFF. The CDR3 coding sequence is TGTGCCAGCAGCCAAGATATAGCGGAAGGATACAATGAGCAGTTCTTC.